Listed here are 9 T cell receptor beta chains from one sample, sequenced in a study of T cell changes during pregnancy in multiple sclerosis. Here immunoSEQ multiplex PCR was the method, and the copy in TCRdb shows in-frame clones only, minus some. The table records over 45,000 clones, approximately 90% of them present only once. The sample in question was CD4+ T cells from peripheral blood mononuclear cells, obtained in the first trimester of pregnancy. The receptors were gathered from a female donor with multiple sclerosis, enrolled in a pregnancy study.

This sequence joins TRBV4-3 and TRBJ2-6; TRBD2 might be the D (5 bases). The CDR3 has 17 amino acids. The germline V gene has CDR1 LGHNA and CDR2 YSLEER. V shed 0 bases and J shed 3 bases, with 12 bases lying between them. CDR3 loop: CASSQESGIGGANVLTF. CDR3 DNA sequence: TGCGCCAGCAGCCAAGAATCGGGGATCGGTGGGGCCAACGTCCTGACTTTC.

This chain connects TRBV28 to TRBJ2-2, with D perhaps TRBD2 (7 bases). V shed 11 bases and J shed 2 bases, with 15 bases lying between them. Germline V lookup: CDR1 MDHEN, CDR2 SYDVKM. The CDR3 extends over 14 amino acids. The CDR3 region is CAVKGGANTGELFF. CDR3 DNA sequence: TGTGCCGTGAAAGGGGGGGCCAACACCGGGGAGCTGTTTTTT.

This chain joins TRBV7-2 and TRBJ1-2, with 12 bases identical to TRBD1. Per the germline V gene, CDR1 is SGHTA and CDR2 is FQGNSA. J was trimmed by 12 bases and V by 3 bases; bases with no gene match: 2. The CDR3 covers 12 residues. Written as DNA, the CDR3 is TGTGCCAGCAGCTTCGGGGACAGGGGGCACACCTTC. Amino acids: CASSFGDRGHTF.

The chain employs TRBV7-8 and TRBJ1-6; TRBD1 matches 8 bases. The CDR3 is 15 amino acids. Looked up from germline, CDR1 is SGHVS and CDR2 is FQNEAQ. Germline trimming cut 3 bases from V and 7 bases from J; bases unmatched to any gene: 5. The CDR3 protein is CASSFQGARNSPLHF. In DNA, the CDR3 is TGTGCCAGCAGCTTTCAGGGGGCGCGGAATTCACCCCTCCACTTT.

The V and J genes are TRBV28 and TRBJ1-2, with a possible D match to TRBD1 (6 bases). Between the trimmed V and J ends, which lost 1 base and 8 bases, there was a span of 17 bases. This CDR3 is built from 15 residues. Germline CDR1 reads MDHEN; CDR2 reads SYDVKM. The CDR3 bases are TGTGCCAGCAGTTTATTGTGGGGGCAGGGAAGCGGCTACACCTTC. Translated: CASSLLWGQGSGYTF.

The V and J genes are TRBV7-3 and TRBJ1-1; D is possibly TRBD1 (5 bases). There are 18 residues in the CDR3. CDR1 is SGHTA and CDR2 is FQGTGA in the germline V gene. V was trimmed by 0 bases and J by 4 bases, leaving 21 bases between them. The CDR3 DNA reads TGTGCCAGCAGCTTAACAACCGTTGGGCAGGGAGGGATCACTGAAGCTTTCTTT. This encodes CASSLTTVGQGGITEAFF.

V usage is TRBV29-1 and J usage is TRBJ1-3; tentative D call: TRBD1 (5 bases). Germline V gene data show CDR1 as SQVTM and CDR2 as ANQGSEA. V lost 4 bases, J lost 0 bases, and 10 bases lay in between. This CDR3 has 14 amino acids. Written as DNA, the CDR3 is TGCAGCGTTGCAGGGAACTACTCTGGAAACACCATATATTTT. Protein product: CSVAGNYSGNTIYF.

The chain is built from TRBV2 and TRBJ2-1; TRBD2 agrees at 11 bases. This CDR3 is 15 amino acids long. Germline-derived CDR1 and CDR2 are SNHLY and FYNNEI. V was pared by 7 bases and J by 3 bases, with 5 bases of the junction left unmatched. CDR3 in amino acids: CASNRLAGIYNEQFF. The CDR3 DNA is TGTGCCAGCAATCGACTAGCGGGGATCTACAATGAGCAGTTCTTC.

The rearrangement joins TRBV2 to TRBJ2-1, with a possible D match to TRBD1 (6 bases). Germline CDR1 reads SNHLY; CDR2 reads FYNNEI. CDR3 length equals 12 residues. The ends were cut back, 6 bases at V and 9 bases at J, with 12 bases in the middle. DNA for the CDR3: TGTGCCAGCAGGGTGGACAGAACTGAGCAGTTCTTC. It encodes CASRVDRTEQFF.